This T cell receptor (beta chain) was retrieved from a study of PD-1 blockade in classical Hodgkin lymphoma. General study points: Newly diagnosed patients reportedly trailed healthy donors in baseline TCR diversity. The repertoire differences lack a defined cause, possibly disease activity or prior therapy.

Described time point: newly diagnosed, previously untreated cHL patient sample. Thawed PBMCs underwent magnetic negative selection to obtain purified CD8+ T cells. The study compared against PBMCs from newly diagnosed, untreated classical Hodgkin lymphoma. This CDR3 has 15 residues. Trimming cost V 3 bases and J 0 bases, with 9 bases left between them. The V gene's germline CDR1 is ENHRY and CDR2 SYGVKD. Repertoires were generated with immunoSEQ multiplex PCR, while TCRdb's copy carries only in-frame clones and drops some. The sample has about 15,000 clones, approximately 91% seen once. Remarks on this clone: The antigen remains undetermined.

The sequencing input was CD8+ T cells from blood. The sequence derives from a human donor with classical Hodgkin lymphoma. The rearrangement uses TRBV10-3 and TRBJ1-5; possibly TRBD1 for D (6 bases). The CDR3: CAISEGGPSNQPQHF. CDR3 nucleotides: TGTGCCATCAGTGAAGGGGGGCCTAGCAATCAGCCCCAGCATTTT.